The entry below describes one TCR beta chain. Its specificity is unknown. Library preparation (for TCRbeta) was performed with unique molecular identifiers. TCRdb called the PCR reads again in MiXCR, with one record for every CDR3 protein. The sample shows 90,000 to 100,000 distinct CDR3 sequences, 20% to 30% of them seen only once. From germline, CDR1 is LGHNA and CDR2 YSLEER. This CDR3 spans 14 amino acids. Between the trimmed V and J ends, which lost 1 base and 0 bases, there was a span of 7 bases. The entry originates in a study of T-cell reconstitution after alpha-beta-depleted transplantation in children. General study results and limits: At day 60, the high TCRbeta diversity found in some patients originated from recipient T cells and thymic progenitors that had survived. It was newly produced T cells that mostly accounted for T-cell counts and diversity one year after transplant. Reportedly, only several hundred clones from non-depleted graft cells drove alpha-beta T-cell counts at about two months.

Sample: PBMCs, taken before TCRalphabeta/CD19-depleted stem cell transplant. This TCR derives from a boy younger than 10 with acute lymphoblastic leukemia, due to receive a stem cell transplant. The genes are TRBV4-3 and TRBJ2-7, with a possible D match to TRBD1 (6 bases). In DNA, the CDR3 is TGCGCCAGCAGCCAAGGAGGGGGCTCCTACGAGCAGTACTTC. Protein product: CASSQGGGSYEQYF.